Listed here are 24 T cell receptor beta chains from one sample, sequenced in a study of T-cell memory formation after mild COVID-19. TCRdb used MiXCR to reprocess the 5' RACE reads, holding one entry per CDR3 protein. The profile shows 550,000 to 700,000 distinct CDR3 sequences, approximately 15% of them singletons. The source material was PBMCs or a T cell subset sorted from them (not recorded which). Receptors originate from an adult woman who had mild COVID-19 (a few samples of this study predate the infection). Cell type and time point are not known.

The table lists this clonotype with many counts. This chain connects TRBV27 to TRBJ2-1; 10 bases line up with TRBD2. The length of the CDR3 is 14 residues. CDR1 MNHEY and CDR2 SMNVEV come from the germline V gene (reference sequence). V gave up 3 bases and J gave up 9 bases; unmatched junction bases: 5. Here the CDR3 DNA reads TGTGCCAGCAGTTTCGCACTAGCGGGAAGTGAGCAGTTCTTC. This encodes CASSFALAGSEQFF.

V is TRBV7-8 and J is TRBJ1-5; 9 positions agree with TRBD1. Germline CDR1 reads SGHVS; CDR2 reads FQNEAQ. The CDR3 is 14 amino acids. Trimming cost V 1 base and J 9 bases; bases outside gene matches: 4. Here the CDR3 reads CASSLGTGAWPQHF. In nucleotides, the CDR3 is TGTGCCAGCAGCTTAGGGACAGGGGCATGGCCCCAGCATTTT.

This clonotype showed up just a few times. The chain carries TRBV12-3 or TRBV12-4 and TRBJ2-7; 9 bases match TRBD1. Losses at the gene ends were 4 bases for V and 4 bases for J; bases not matched to a gene: 8. The length of the CDR3 is 15 residues. CDR3 DNA sequence: TGTGCCAGCAGTTCCGGGACAGGGAGGAGGTACGAGCAGTACTTC. Its translation is CASSSGTGRRYEQYF.

Ten or more counts support this clonotype. The chain uses TRBV12-3 or TRBV12-4 and TRBJ2-5, with 8 nucleotides matching TRBD1. The CDR3 sequence is 14 residues long. Unmatched junction bases numbered 7, after V lost 5 bases and J lost 5 bases. The CDR3 DNA follows: TGTGCCAGCAGTCTAGGGGACAGGAGGGAGACCCAGTACTTC. Translation gives CASSLGDRRETQYF.

The chain joins TRBV24-1 to TRBJ1-5; 9 positions match TRBD1. Germline CDR1 KGHDR, CDR2 SFDVKD. The CDR3 runs to 15 residues. The V gene end was trimmed by 3 bases and the J gene end by 1 base; junction bases not matched to a gene: 0. CDR3 sequence reads: CATSDGQGSNQPQHF. CDR3 in DNA: TGTGCCACCAGTGATGGACAGGGGAGCAATCAGCCCCAGCATTTT.

This clonotype has a handful of counts. V and J are TRBV7-9 and TRBJ2-1; 7 bases map to TRBD2. Germline trimming cut 4 bases from V and 8 bases from J; bases unmatched to any gene: 14. Germline loops: CDR1 SEHNR, CDR2 FQNEAQ (reference sequence). The CDR3 is 16 amino acids. This CDR3 is CASSSPGREYRDEQFF. DNA of the CDR3: TGTGCCAGCAGCTCTCCCGGGCGGGAGTACCGCGATGAGCAGTTCTTC.

J is TRBJ2-2 and V is TRBV12-3 or TRBV12-4, with D tentatively TRBD1 (5 bases). The V end was cut by 0 bases, the J end by 6 bases, with 8 bases between. There are 14 residues in the CDR3. In DNA, the CDR3 is TGTGCCAGCAGTTTAGCGTACAGGCCCGGGGAGCTGTTTTTT. Translating gives CASSLAYRPGELFF.

The chain combines TRBV5-5 with TRBJ2-1; D is ambiguous. Germline-derived CDR1 and CDR2 are SGHKS and YYEKEE (reference sequence). CDR3 size: 14 residues. V was trimmed by 3 bases and J by 5 bases, leaving 12 bases between them. In DNA form, the CDR3 reads TGTGCCAGCAGCTCCAAAGACCGGGACAATGAGCAGTTCTTC. It yields the protein CASSSKDRDNEQFF.

This clonotype was observed many times. The junction departs from germline at one end; a sequencing error may be responsible. The chain has TRBV4-1 and TRBJ1-2, with unresolved D. The CDR3 runs 12 residues. CDR1 is MGHRA and CDR2 is YSYEKL in the germline V gene. This CDR3 reads CASSPGPYGYTF. DNA for the CDR3: TGTGCCAGCAGCCCCGGACCCTATGGCTACACCTTC.

Only a few counts were recorded for this clonotype. J is TRBJ2-3 and V is TRBV9, with a weak D call TRBD2 (6 bases). CDR1 and CDR2 from the germline V gene are SGDLS and YYNGEE. The V gene lost 2 bases and the J gene lost 3 bases, with 13 bases spanning the gap. This CDR3 is 15 amino acids long. The DNA of the CDR3 is TGTGCCAGCAGCGTTCAACCAGGAGGGACAGATACGCAGTATTTT. It encodes CASSVQPGGTDTQYF.

The chain employs TRBV19 and TRBJ1-1; D ambiguous. The ends were cut back, 3 bases at V and 4 bases at J, with 12 bases in the middle. The germline V gene encodes CDR1 LNHDA and CDR2 SQIVND (reference sequence). The CDR3 spans 14 residues. The chain's CDR3 is CASSMTKWGTEAFF. CDR3 sequence (DNA): TGTGCCAGTAGTATGACCAAATGGGGCACTGAAGCTTTCTTT.

The gene calls are TRBV20-1 and TRBJ2-1; 11 positions agree with TRBD1. Germline loops: CDR1 DFQATT, CDR2 SNEGSKA (reference sequence). This CDR3 contains 15 residues. Trimming removed 5 bases from V and 5 bases from J; junction bases left unmatched: 8. The CDR3 nucleotides read TGCAGTGCTCTCTCCGGGACAGGGGGAAACAATGAGCAGTTCTTC. Its translation: CSALSGTGGNNEQFF.

Only a few counts were recorded for this clonotype. This sequence joins TRBV4-2 and TRBJ2-7; 8 bases are shared with TRBD2. This CDR3 contains 15 residues. From germline, CDR1 is LGHNA and CDR2 YNFKEQ. The trim removed 1 base at V and 6 bases at J, leaving 8 bases unmatched. The CDR3 bases are TGTGCCAGCAGCCAAGCCGGAAGCGGGAGAAGCGAGCAGTACTTC. Protein sequence: CASSQAGSGRSEQYF.

This chain links TRBV7-9 with TRBJ2-5; the match to TRBD1 covers 7 bases. CDR1 and CDR2 (germline): SEHNR, FQNEAQ (reference sequence). V was clipped by 1 base and J by 4 bases; unmatched bases: 3. The CDR3 length is 14 residues. CDR3 loop: CASSLGDSRETQYF. The CDR3 DNA sequence: TGTGCCAGCAGCTTAGGGGACAGCAGAGAGACCCAGTACTTC. Full variable domain (rest looked up from reference TRBV7-9 and TRBJ2-5): DTGVSQNPRHKITKRGQNVTFRCDPISEHNRLYWYRQTLGQGPEFLTYFQNEAQLEKSRLLSDRFSAERPKGSFSTLEIQRTEQGDSAMYLCASSLGDSRETQYFGPGTRLLVL.

Worth noting for this clonotype: This CDR3 fails to terminate in the conserved phenylalanine or tryptophan, so it likely reflects a read error. The gene calls are TRBV7-2 and TRBJ2-5; TRBD2 is a possible D gene (7 bases). CDR3 size: 16 residues. The V end was cut by 5 bases, the J end by 2 bases, with 18 bases between. CDR1 SGHTA and CDR2 FQGNSA come from the germline V gene. The DNA for the CDR3 is TGTGCCAGCAGCCCCGGGGGCGGCGGGAGACAAGAGACCCAGTACTTA. Translating it yields CASSPGGGGRQETQYL.

The chain joins TRBV30 to TRBJ2-3, with TRBD2 matching over 7 bases. This CDR3 comprises 14 residues. Germline V gives CDR1 GTSNPN, CDR2 SVGIG (reference sequence). V lost 4 bases and J lost 2; bases outside the gene matches: 6. Here the CDR3 reads CAWKDGGYTDTQYF. As DNA, the CDR3 is TGTGCCTGGAAGGACGGGGGGTACACAGATACGCAGTATTTT.

The chain uses TRBV2 and TRBJ2-7; D remains unclear. Germline V gene lookup returns CDR1 SNHLY and CDR2 FYNNEI. Trimming removed 4 bases from V and 2 bases from J, with 12 bases in between. The CDR3 sequence is 14 residues long. CDR3 region: CASSAEQKTYEQYF. CDR3 nucleotides: TGTGCCAGCAGTGCCGAACAGAAGACCTACGAGCAGTACTTC.

The V call is TRBV29-1, the J call TRBJ2-1; 7 nucleotides align to TRBD1. The CDR3 consists of 16 residues. CDR1 is SQVTM, CDR2 ANQGSEA, per germline. The V and J ends lost 2 bases and 5 bases, in that order; junction bases with no gene match: 12. CDR3 nucleotides: TGCAGCGTTGAATTCTCAGGACAGGTTAAAAACAATGAGCAGTTCTTC. Its translation: CSVEFSGQVKNNEQFF.

This clonotype was detected a few times. The CDR3 coding sequence is TGTGCCAGCTCACCACGGACAGATGATGGCTACACCTTC. Protein sequence: CASSPRTDDGYTF. This sequence joins TRBV18 and TRBJ1-2, with D possibly matching TRBD1 (6 bases). Germline V gene lookup returns CDR1 KGHSH and CDR2 LQKENI. This CDR3 region has 13 residues. V lost 1 base to trimming and J lost 6 bases, with 9 bases between them.

The chain uses TRBV25-1 and TRBJ1-2, with a possible D match to TRBD1 (6 bases). CDR1 is MGHDK, CDR2 SYGVNS, per germline. V lost 4 bases and J lost 0, with 12 bases in between. This CDR3 region has 15 residues. CDR3 DNA sequence: TGTGCCAGCAGTGCAGACAGGAGAGCTAACTATGGCTACACCTTC. Its translation: CASSADRRANYGYTF.

The chain uses TRBV6-6 and TRBJ1-5, with 8 nucleotides matching TRBD1. The junction had 7 bases not matched to a gene; V was cut back by 0 bases and J by 0 bases. CDR3 length: 18 amino acids. The germline gives CDR1 MNHNY, CDR2 SVGAGI (reference sequence). CDR3 loop: CASSYSSQGAYSNQPQHF. DNA of the CDR3: TGTGCCAGCAGTTACTCATCGCAGGGGGCGTATAGCAATCAGCCCCAGCATTTT.

There are a few counts of this clonotype. The genes are TRBV5-1 and TRBJ2-7, with 14 bases fitting TRBD2. The CDR3 totals 17 residues. Trimming cost V 1 base and J 5 bases; bases outside gene matches: 8. Germline V gene data show CDR1 as SGHRS and CDR2 as YFSETQ. CDR3 nucleotides: TGCGCCAGCAGCTTGAGACTAGCGGGAGGGCCCTCGGACGAGCAGTACTTC. Translation gives CASSLRLAGGPSDEQYF.

The V and J genes are TRBV2 and TRBJ2-4; D not certain. Trimming removed 4 bases at V and 1 base at J, with 11 bases between. CDR1 and CDR2 (germline): SNHLY, FYNNEI. CDR3 length: 15 residues. CDR3: CASSGRISAKNIQYF. CDR3 sequence (DNA): TGTGCCAGCAGTGGGAGAATCTCGGCCAAAAACATTCAGTACTTC.

The chain joins TRBV7-3 to TRBJ2-1, with unresolved D. Germline assignment: CDR1 SGHTA and CDR2 FQGTGA. Trimming shortened V by 2 bases and J by 3 bases, and 11 bases separated the two germline ends. There are 15 residues in the CDR3. CDR3 nucleotide sequence: TGTGCCAGCAGCTTAGATCCCGACATCTACAATGAGCAGTTCTTC. Protein product: CASSLDPDIYNEQFF.